The entry that follows covers one TCR beta chain sequence. The data originate from a study of T cell changes during pregnancy in multiple sclerosis. The method was immunoSEQ multiplex PCR; TCRdb's version includes in-frame clones alone and lacks a portion of them. Found here are some 41,000 clones, about nine tenths of them singletons; the top ten hold over 1%. The CDR3 is made up of 13 amino acids. J was trimmed by 1 base and V by 11 bases; bases with no gene match: 7. Germline loops: CDR1 MNHEY, CDR2 SVGAGI. Sequences were derived from CD4+ T cells from peripheral blood mononuclear cells, sampled after pregnancy. The clonotype was recovered from a female donor with multiple sclerosis, enrolled in a pregnancy study. The chain couples TRBV6-5 to TRBJ1-1; 7 bases match TRBD1. The CDR3 loop reads CAVKGTANTEAFF. The CDR3 bases are TGTGCCGTTAAGGGGACAGCGAACACTGAAGCTTTCTTT.